Listed below are T cell receptor beta chains from one sample, sequenced in a study of beta chain features in type 1 diabetes. Data came from immunoSEQ multiplex PCR; TCRdb stores just in-frame clones and leaves some out. Seen here are around 140,000 clones, roughly 9.3% observed once, and the top ten hold 0.5% to 0.65%. What was sequenced was central memory CD4+ T cells from blood. These receptors originate from a woman aged 40 to 49 in good health. Each CDR3 is given with its conserved first and last residue. Fields, in order: clone size, D gene, J gene, V gene, CDR3 DNA, CDR3 protein. A D gene is named only where the DNA matches it firmly. A clone size is listed for some rows: how often the clone was seen (once, few, many), or a class if it is expanded.

NA | TRBD1 | TRBJ1-5 | TRBV2 | TGTGCCAGCAGTGTAGGCAGGGGGCTCCTCGGGGGCAGCAATCAGCCCCAGCATTTT | CASSVGRGLLGGSNQPQHF
few | NA | TRBJ1-1 | TRBV27 | TGTGCCAGCAGTACACTATCTACAGGGAACACTGAAGCTTTCTTT | CASSTLSTGNTEAFF
NA | TRBD2 | TRBJ2-5 | TRBV9 | TGTGCCAGCAGCGTTAGCGGGGGGGCCAGGGAGACCCAGTACTTC | CASSVSGGARETQYF
NA | TRBD1 | TRBJ2-1 | TRBV2 | TGTGCCAGCAGTGGACAGGGTATGTCCTACAATGAGCAGTTCTTC | CASSGQGMSYNEQFF
NA | TRBD1 | TRBJ2-3 | TRBV6-5 | TGTGCCAGCAGCCCTGGGACAGGGAAAATGTATACGCAGTATTTT | CASSPGTGKMYTQYF
few | TRBD1 | TRBJ1-2 | TRBV27 | TGTGCCAGCAGACCGACAGGGGGCTACGGCTACACCTTC | CASRPTGGYGYTF
NA | NA | TRBJ2-1 | TRBV5-5 | TGTGCCAGCAGCCAAGATGCGAGGTTGGGTGAGCAGTTCTTC | CASSQDARLGEQFF
few | NA | TRBJ2-5 | TRBV21-1 | TGTGCCAGCAGCGCCCGACAGGGACCAGAAGAGACCCAGTACTTC | CASSARQGPEETQYF
once | TRBD1 | TRBJ2-7 | TRBV12-5 | TGTGCTAGTGGTTTGGTAACTTCCCTAGGACAGGTGAGGTACGAGCAGTACTTC | CASGLVTSLGQVRYEQYF
NA | TRBD1 | TRBJ1-4 | TRBV7-2 | TGTGCCAGCAGGGACGACAGGGCGGGAAAACTGTTTTTT | CASRDDRAGKLFF
NA | TRBD1 | TRBJ1-6 | TRBV28 | TGTGCCAGCGAGCCCCCTAGCCGACGACAGGGTAATTCACCCCTCCACTTT | CASEPPSRRQGNSPLHF
few | TRBD2 | TRBJ2-5 | TRBV5-6 | TGTGCCAGCAGCTTAGGGTGGAGCGGGGAGCAGTACTTC | CASSLGWSGEQYF
NA | NA | TRBJ2-3 | TRBV29-1 | TGCAGCGATAGCCCTCACAGGGATTTT | CSDSPHRDF
many | NA | TRBJ2-6 | TRBV5-4 | TGTGCCAGCAGCTCAGGCTCTGGGGCCAACGTCCTGACTTTC | CASSSGSGANVLTF
few | NA | TRBJ1-1 | TRBV7-9 | TGTGCCAGCAGCCCTGAGGCCGGGGCTTTCTTT | CASSPEAGAFF
few | NA | TRBJ2-2 | TRBV14 | TGTGCCAGCAGCCAAGCAGGGTGGGCCGGGGAGCTGTTTTTT | CASSQAGWAGELFF
few | NA | TRBJ1-1 | TRBV5-1 | TGCGCCAGCAGCTTGGCAGTGGACAGCCCCGGCGGAGCTTTCTTT | CASSLAVDSPGGAFF
NA | TRBD1 | TRBJ2-3 | TRBV2 | TGTGCCAGCAGACCTAGGACAGGCGGAGATTCCGATACGCAGTATTTT | CASRPRTGGDSDTQYF
few | TRBD2 | TRBJ2-1 | TRBV4-3 | TGCGCCAGCAGCCAAGACGGGGCGTGGGGGGGTGAGCAGTTCTTC | CASSQDGAWGGEQFF
few | TRBD1 | TRBJ1-5 | TRBV27 | TGTGCCAGCAGTAAACACAGGGGGCCCCCCAATCAGCCCCAGCATTTT | CASSKHRGPPNQPQHF
few | TRBD1 | TRBJ1-1 | TRBV29-1 | TGCAGCGTCGGACAGGGGCCCTTGAACACTGAAGCTTTCTTT | CSVGQGPLNTEAFF
NA | TRBD1 | TRBJ2-7 | TRBV5-1 | TGCGCCAGCAGCTTGGGACAGGGCAGTATGTTCGAGCAGTACTTC | CASSLGQGSMFEQYF
few | TRBD1 | TRBJ2-3 | TRBV27 | TGTGCCAGCAGTCTACGACAGGGCTCCACAGATACGCAGTATTTT | CASSLRQGSTDTQYF